The T cell receptor beta chain under discussion was sequenced for a study of OX40 agonist ivuxolimab in advanced cancers. CDR3 length equals 15 residues. Germline loops: CDR1 LGHNT, CDR2 FRNRAP. Trimming shortened V by 0 bases and J by 2 bases, and 7 bases separated the two germline ends. Here immunoSEQ multiplex PCR was the method, and the copy in TCRdb shows in-frame clones only, minus some. Seen here are tens of thousands of clones, just under 95% observed once, and the top ten hold roughly 15%. Autoimmune disease history or systemic immunosuppression led to patient exclusion. The clonotype originates from an adult with an advanced solid tumor such as melanoma, head and neck, liver or kidney cancer. This specimen consisted of CD4+ or CD8+ T cells sorted from blood, obtained in a trial of the OX40 agonist ivuxolimab. The chain uses TRBV12-5 and TRBJ2-2; D not certain. The CDR3 is CASGLVQGNTGELFF. DNA for the CDR3: TGTGCTAGTGGTTTGGTCCAAGGTAACACCGGGGAGCTGTTTTTT.